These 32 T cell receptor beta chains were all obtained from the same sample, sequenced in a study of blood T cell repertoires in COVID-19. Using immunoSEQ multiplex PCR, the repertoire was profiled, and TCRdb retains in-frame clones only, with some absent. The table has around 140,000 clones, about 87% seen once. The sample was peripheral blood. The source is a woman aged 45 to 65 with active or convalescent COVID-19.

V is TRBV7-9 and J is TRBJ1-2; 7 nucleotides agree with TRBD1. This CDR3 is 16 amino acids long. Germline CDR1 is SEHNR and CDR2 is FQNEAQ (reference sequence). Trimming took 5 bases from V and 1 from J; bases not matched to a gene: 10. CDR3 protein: CASSLTQGELNYGYTF. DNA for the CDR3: TGTGCCAGCAGCCTGACCCAGGGGGAGCTTAACTATGGCTACACCTTC. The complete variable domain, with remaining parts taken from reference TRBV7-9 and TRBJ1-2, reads DTGVSQNPRHKITKRGQNVTFRCDPISEHNRLYWYRQTLGQGPEFLTYFQNEAQLEKSRLLSDRFSAERPKGSFSTLEIQRTEQGDSAMYLCASSLTQGELNYGYTFGSGTRLTVV.

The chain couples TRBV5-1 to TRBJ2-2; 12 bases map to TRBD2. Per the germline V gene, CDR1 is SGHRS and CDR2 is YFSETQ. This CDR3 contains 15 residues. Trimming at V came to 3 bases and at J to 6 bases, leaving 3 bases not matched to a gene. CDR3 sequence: CASSSGLAGSGELFF. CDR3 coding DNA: TGCGCCAGCAGCTCAGGACTAGCGGGGTCCGGGGAGCTGTTTTTT.

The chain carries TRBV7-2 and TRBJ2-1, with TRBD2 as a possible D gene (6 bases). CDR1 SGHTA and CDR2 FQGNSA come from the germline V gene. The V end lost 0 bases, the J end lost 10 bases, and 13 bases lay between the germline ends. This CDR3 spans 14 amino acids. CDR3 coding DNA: TGTGCCAGCAGCTTAGCGGAAACTAGCACGGAGCAGTTCTTC. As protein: CASSLAETSTEQFF.

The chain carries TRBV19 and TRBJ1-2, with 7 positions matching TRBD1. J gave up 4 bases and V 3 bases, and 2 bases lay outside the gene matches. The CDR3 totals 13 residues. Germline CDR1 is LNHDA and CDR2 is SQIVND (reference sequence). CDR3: CASSIQGGYGYTF. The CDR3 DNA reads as TGTGCCAGTAGTATCCAGGGGGGCTATGGCTACACCTTC.

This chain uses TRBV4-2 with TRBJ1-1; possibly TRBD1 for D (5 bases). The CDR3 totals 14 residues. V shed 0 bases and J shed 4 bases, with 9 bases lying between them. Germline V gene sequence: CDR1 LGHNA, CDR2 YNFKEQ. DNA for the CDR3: TGTGCCAGCAGCCAAGATTTGGGGGGCACTGAAGCTTTCTTT. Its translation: CASSQDLGGTEAFF.

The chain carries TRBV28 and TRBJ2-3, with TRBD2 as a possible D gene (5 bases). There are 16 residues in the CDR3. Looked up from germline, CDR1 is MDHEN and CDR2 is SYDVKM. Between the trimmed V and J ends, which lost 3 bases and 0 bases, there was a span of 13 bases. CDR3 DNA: TGTGCCAGCAGTTTTATTGGAGGTACTAGCACAGATACGCAGTATTTT. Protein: CASSFIGGTSTDTQYF.

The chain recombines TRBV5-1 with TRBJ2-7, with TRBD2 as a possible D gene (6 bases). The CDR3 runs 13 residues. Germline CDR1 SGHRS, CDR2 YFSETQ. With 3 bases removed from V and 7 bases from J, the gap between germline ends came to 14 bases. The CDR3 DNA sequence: TGCGCCAGCAGCTCGGGGGATCGGGGGGAGCAGTACTTC. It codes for CASSSGDRGEQYF.

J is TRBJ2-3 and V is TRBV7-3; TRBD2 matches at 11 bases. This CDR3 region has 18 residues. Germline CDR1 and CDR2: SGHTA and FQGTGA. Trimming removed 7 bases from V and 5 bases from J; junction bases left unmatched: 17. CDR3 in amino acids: CASNLSSGRAKEEDTQYF. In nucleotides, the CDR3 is TGTGCCAGCAACCTCAGTAGCGGGAGGGCCAAGGAGGAAGATACGCAGTATTTT.

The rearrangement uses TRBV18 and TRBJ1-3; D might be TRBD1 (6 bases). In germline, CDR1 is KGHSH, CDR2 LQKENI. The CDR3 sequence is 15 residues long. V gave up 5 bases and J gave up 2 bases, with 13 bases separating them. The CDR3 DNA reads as TGTGCCAGCTCATTAAGAGGACAGCCTGGAAACACCATATATTTT. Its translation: CASSLRGQPGNTIYF.

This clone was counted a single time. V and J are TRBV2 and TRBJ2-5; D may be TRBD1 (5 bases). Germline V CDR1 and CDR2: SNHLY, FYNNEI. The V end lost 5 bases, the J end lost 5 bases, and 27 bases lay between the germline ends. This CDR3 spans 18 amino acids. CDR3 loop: CASSSGQGSDLELETQYF. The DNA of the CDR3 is TGTGCCAGCAGTAGTGGTCAGGGAAGCGACCTAGAATTGGAGACCCAGTACTTC.

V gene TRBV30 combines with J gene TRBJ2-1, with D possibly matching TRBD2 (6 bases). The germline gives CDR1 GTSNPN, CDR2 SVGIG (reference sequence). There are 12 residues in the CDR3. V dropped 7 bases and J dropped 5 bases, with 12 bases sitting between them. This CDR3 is CAYGGDHNEQFF. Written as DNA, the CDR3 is TGTGCCTATGGAGGGGATCACAATGAGCAGTTCTTC.

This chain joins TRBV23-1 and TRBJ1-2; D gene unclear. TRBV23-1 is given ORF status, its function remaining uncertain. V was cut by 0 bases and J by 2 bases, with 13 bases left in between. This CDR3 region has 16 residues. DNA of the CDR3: TGCGCCAGCAGTCAATCGAGGCCGGGGTTGAACTATGGCTACACCTTC. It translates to CASSQSRPGLNYGYTF.

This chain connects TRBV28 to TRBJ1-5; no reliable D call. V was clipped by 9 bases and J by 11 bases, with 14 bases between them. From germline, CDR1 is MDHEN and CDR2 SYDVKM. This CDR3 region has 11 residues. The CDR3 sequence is CASTNALAQHF. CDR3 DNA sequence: TGTGCCAGTACTAACGCACTGGCCCAGCATTTT. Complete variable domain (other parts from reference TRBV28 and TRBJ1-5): DVKVTQSSRYLVKRTGEKVFLECVQDMDHENMFWYRQDPGLGLRLIYFSYDVKMKEKGDIPEGYSVSREKKERFSLILESASTNQTSMYLCASTNALAQHFGDGTRLSIL.

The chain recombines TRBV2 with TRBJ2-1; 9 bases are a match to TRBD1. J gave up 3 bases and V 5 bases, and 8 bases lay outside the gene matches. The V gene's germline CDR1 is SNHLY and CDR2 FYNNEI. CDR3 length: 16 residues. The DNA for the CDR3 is TGTGCCAGCAGTTCGGTCCCGGGACAGGGCTACAATGAGCAGTTCTTC. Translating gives CASSSVPGQGYNEQFF.

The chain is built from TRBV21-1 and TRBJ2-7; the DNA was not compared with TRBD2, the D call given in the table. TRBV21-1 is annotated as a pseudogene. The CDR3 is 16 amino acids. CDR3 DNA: TGTGCCAGCAGCAAAATGAAAGGAACCCCGGAGGAGGAGCAGTACTTC. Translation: CASSKMKGTPEEEQYF.

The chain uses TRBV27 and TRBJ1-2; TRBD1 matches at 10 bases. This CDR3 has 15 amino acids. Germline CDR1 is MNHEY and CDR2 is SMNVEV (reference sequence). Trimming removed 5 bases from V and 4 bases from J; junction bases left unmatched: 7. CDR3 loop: CASSVSGTGVYGYTF. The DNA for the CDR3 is TGTGCCAGCAGTGTCTCCGGGACAGGGGTCTATGGCTACACCTTC.

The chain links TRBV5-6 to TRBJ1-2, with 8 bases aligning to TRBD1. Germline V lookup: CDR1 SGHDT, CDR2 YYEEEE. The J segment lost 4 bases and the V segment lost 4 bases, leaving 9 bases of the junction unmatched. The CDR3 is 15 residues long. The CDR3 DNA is TGTGCCAGCAGCACCGACAGGGGACGTCTCTATGGCTACACCTTC. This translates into CASSTDRGRLYGYTF.

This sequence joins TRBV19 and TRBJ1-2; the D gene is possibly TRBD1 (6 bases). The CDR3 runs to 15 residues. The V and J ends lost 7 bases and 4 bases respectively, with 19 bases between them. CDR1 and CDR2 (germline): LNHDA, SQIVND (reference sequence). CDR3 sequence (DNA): TGTGCCAGTACCCAGGGGCCGGCTGGTTCCTATGGCTACACCTTC. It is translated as CASTQGPAGSYGYTF.

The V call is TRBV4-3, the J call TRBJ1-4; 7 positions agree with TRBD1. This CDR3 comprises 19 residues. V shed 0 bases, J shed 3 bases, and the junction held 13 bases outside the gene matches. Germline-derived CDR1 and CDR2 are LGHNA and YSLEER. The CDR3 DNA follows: TGCGCCAGCAGCCAAGATGAGGGGGCAGGGCGGACCCCTAATGAAAAACTGTTTTTT. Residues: CASSQDEGAGRTPNEKLFF.

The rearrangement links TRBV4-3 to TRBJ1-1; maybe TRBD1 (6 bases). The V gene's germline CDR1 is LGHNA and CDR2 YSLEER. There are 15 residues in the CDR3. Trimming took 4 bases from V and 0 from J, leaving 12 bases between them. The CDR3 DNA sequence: TGCGCCAGCAGCCGCCAGGGGTCTATGAACACTGAAGCTTTCTTT. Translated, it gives CASSRQGSMNTEAFF.

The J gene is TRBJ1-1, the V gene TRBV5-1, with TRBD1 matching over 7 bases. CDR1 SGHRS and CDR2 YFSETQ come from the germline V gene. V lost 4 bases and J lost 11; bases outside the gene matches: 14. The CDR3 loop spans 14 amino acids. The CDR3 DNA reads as TGCGCCAGCAGCCCGGACCGGGACAGTCTCGTCGCTTTCTTT. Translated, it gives CASSPDRDSLVAFF.

This CDR3 is CASSSPGGNGNTIYF. CDR3 sequence (DNA): TGTGCCAGCAGTTCCCCAGGGGGGAACGGAAACACCATATATTTT. The chain combines TRBV5-4 with TRBJ1-3; 7 nucleotides align to TRBD1. Germline CDR1 and CDR2: SGHNT and YYREEE (reference sequence). The V and J ends lost 5 bases and 4 bases, in that order; junction bases with no gene match: 9. The length of the CDR3 is 15 residues.

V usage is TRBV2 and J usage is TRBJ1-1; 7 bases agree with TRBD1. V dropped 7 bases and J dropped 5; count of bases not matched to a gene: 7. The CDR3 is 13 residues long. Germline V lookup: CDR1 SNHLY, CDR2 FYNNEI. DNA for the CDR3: TGTGCCAGCACGAGGGGGCTGAGGACTGAAGCTTTCTTT. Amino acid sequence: CASTRGLRTEAFF.

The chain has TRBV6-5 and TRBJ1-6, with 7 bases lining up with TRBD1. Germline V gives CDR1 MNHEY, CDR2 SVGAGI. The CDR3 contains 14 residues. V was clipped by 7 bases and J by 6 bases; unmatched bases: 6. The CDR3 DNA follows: TGTGCCAGCACGCTAGGGACAGCTAATTCACCCCTCCACTTT. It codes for CASTLGTANSPLHF.

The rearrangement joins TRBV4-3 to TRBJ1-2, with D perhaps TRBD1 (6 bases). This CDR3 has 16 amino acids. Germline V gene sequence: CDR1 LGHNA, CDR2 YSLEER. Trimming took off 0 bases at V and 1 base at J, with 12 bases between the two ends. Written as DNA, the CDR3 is TGCGCCAGCAGCCAAGACGCTACAGGGAATAACTATGGCTACACCTTC. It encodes CASSQDATGNNYGYTF.

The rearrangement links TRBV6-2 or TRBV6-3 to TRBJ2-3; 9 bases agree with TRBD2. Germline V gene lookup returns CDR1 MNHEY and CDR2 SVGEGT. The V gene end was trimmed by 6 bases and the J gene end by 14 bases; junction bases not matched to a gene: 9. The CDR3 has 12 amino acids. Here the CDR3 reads CASSTTSGFTYF. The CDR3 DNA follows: TGTGCCAGCAGCACGACTAGCGGATTCACGTATTTT.

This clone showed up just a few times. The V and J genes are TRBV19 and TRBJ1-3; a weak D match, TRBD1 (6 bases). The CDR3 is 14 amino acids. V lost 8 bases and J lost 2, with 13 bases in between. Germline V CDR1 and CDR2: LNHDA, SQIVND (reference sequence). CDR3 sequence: CASAPTGTGNTIYF. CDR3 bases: TGTGCCAGTGCCCCCACAGGGACTGGAAACACCATATATTTT.

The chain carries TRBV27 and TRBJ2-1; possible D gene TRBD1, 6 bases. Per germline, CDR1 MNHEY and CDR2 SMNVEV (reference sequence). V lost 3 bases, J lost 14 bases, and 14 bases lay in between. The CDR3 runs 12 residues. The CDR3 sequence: CASSFLQGFEFF. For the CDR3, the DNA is TGTGCCAGCAGTTTTCTTCAGGGGTTTGAGTTCTTC.

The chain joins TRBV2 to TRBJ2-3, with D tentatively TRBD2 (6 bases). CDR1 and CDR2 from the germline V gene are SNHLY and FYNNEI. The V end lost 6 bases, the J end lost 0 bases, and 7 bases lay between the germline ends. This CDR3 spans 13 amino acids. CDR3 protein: CASSAGSTDTQYF. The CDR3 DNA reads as TGTGCCAGCAGCGCGGGGAGCACAGATACGCAGTATTTT.

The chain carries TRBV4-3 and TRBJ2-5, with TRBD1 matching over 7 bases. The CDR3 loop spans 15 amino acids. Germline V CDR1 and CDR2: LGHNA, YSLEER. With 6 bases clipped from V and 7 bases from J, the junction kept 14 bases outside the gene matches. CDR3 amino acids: CASSPGQVRCVTQYF. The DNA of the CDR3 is TGCGCCAGCAGTCCTGGACAGGTTCGTTGTGTGACCCAGTACTTC.

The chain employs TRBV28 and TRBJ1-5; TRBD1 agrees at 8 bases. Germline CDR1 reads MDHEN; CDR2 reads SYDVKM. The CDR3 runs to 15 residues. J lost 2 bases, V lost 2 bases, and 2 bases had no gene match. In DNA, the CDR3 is TGTGCCAGCAGTTTAACGACAGGGGGCAATCAGCCCCAGCATTTT. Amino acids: CASSLTTGGNQPQHF.

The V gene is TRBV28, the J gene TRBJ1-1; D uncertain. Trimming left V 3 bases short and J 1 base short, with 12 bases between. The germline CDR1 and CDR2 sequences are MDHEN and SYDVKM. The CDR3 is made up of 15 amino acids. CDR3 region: CASSFGNSQNTEAFF. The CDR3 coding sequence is TGTGCCAGCAGTTTCGGGAACAGTCAGAACACTGAAGCTTTCTTT.